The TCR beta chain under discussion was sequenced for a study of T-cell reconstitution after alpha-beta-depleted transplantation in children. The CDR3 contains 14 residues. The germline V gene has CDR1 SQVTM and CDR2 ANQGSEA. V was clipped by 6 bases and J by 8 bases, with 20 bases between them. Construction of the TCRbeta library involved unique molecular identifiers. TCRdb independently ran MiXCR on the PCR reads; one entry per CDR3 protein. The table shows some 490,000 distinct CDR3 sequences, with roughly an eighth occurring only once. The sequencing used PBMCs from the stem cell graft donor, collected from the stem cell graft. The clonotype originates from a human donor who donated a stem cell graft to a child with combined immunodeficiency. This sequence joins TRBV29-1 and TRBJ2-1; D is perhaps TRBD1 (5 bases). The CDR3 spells CSVATVFVRHEQFF. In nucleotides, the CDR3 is TGCAGCGTGGCGACAGTGTTTGTACGCCATGAGCAGTTCTTC.